This TCR beta chain was recovered during a study of response to subunit inactivated influenza vaccine. Study-level findings and limits: Only a handful of new T cells, the authors suggested, are recruited with each seasonal influenza vaccination.

There are a few counts of this clonotype. Its specificity is unknown. Germline CDR1 SGHDN, CDR2 FVKESK. CDR3 length: 13 residues. Trimming stripped 4 bases from V and 4 bases from J, with 7 bases between. TCRdb re-analysed the RT-PCR reads in MiXCR, keeping a single row per CDR3 protein. In the table there are about 540,000 distinct CDR3 sequences, 14% of which are singletons. Material: PBMCs from blood, obtained approximately 13 days after vaccination. The sequence derives from a man aged 45-65 years who received an inactivated influenza vaccine. The rearrangement joins TRBV14 to TRBJ2-2; no clear D gene. The CDR3 region is CASSRGTTGELFF. CDR3 nucleotide sequence: TGTGCCAGCAGCCGAGGAACCACCGGGGAGCTGTTTTTT.